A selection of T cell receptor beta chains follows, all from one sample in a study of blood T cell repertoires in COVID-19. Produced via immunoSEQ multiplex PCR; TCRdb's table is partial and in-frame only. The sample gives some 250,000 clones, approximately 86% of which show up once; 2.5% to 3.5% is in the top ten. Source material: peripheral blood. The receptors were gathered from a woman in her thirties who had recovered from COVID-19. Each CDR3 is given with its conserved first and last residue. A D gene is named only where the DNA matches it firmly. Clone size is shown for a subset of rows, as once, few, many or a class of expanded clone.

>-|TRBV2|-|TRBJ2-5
TGTGCCAGCAGTGCCGGCAGGAATTACCAAGAGACCCAGTACTTC
CASSAGRNYQETQYF
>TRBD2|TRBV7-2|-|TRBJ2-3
TGTGCCAGCAGCTTACTCGGGGGGGCAGTCACAGATACGCAGTATTTT
CASSLLGGAVTDTQYF
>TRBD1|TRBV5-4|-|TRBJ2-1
TGTGCCAGCAGCTCGGGACAGGGAGGCTACAATGAGCAGTTCTTC
CASSSGQGGYNEQFF
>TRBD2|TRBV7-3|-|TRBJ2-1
TGTGCCAGCAGCTTAGCGGGGGTATTGGGTGAGCAGTTCTTC
CASSLAGVLGEQFF
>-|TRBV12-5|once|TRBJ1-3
TGTGCTAGTGGTCTGTGGGGGACTCTCGGAAACACCATATATTTT
CASGLWGTLGNTIYF
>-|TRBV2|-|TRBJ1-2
TGTGCCAGCAGTGAGGGGGGGGTCACCACCTACTATGGCTACACCTTC
CASSEGGVTTYYGYTF
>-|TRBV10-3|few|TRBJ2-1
TGTGCCACATCACGGCGGTTGGATGAGCAGTTCTTC
CATSRRLDEQFF
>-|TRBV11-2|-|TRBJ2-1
TGTGCCAGCAGCCCGATCCCCAGCAGGGGGGACAATGAGCAGTTCTTC
CASSPIPSRGDNEQFF
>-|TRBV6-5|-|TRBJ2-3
TGTGCCAGCAGGCCTACCATGGCAGATACGCAGTATTTT
CASRPTMADTQYF
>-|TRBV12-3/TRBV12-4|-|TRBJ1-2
TGTGCCAGCAGTTTCGGTACTAACTATGGCTACACCTTC
CASSFGTNYGYTF
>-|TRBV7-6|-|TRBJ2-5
TGTGCCAGCAGCCCCCAGGGATATGCTAATCGAGAGACCCAGTACTTC
CASSPQGYANRETQYF
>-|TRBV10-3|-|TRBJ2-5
TGTGCCATCAGTGAGTCGATTTACCTGCGGGGAACCCCCCAAGAGACCCAGTACTTC
CAISESIYLRGTPQETQYF
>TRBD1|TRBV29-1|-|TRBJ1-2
TGCAGCGTCCAAACCCCGGACAGGGAAGATGGCTACACCTTC
CSVQTPDREDGYTF
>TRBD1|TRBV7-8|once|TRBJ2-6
TGTGCCAGCAGCTTATCCCGGCTTCGACAGGGGGCCGGCCTCTCTGGGGCCAACGTCCTGACTTTC
CASSLSRLRQGAGLSGANVLTF
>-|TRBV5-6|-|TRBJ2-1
TGTGCCAGCAGCCTAGGAGGAGGGCCCTACAATGAGCAGTTCTTC
CASSLGGGPYNEQFF
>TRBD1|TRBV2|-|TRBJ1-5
TGTGCCAGCAGTGAGGAAACAGGGGCCGATCAGCCCCAGCATTTT
CASSEETGADQPQHF
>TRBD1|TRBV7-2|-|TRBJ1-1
TGTGCCAGCAGCCAACAGGGGGCGTACACTGAAGCTTTCTTT
CASSQQGAYTEAFF
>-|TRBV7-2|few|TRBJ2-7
TGTGCCAGCAGCTTAGCGCAGGGTTGGGAGCAGTACTTC
CASSLAQGWEQYF
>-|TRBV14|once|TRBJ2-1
TGTGCCAGCAGCCAGCCGGGGGAATTAAGCAGCTCCTACAATGAGCAGTTCTTC
CASSQPGELSSSYNEQFF
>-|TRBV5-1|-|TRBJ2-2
TGCGCCAGCAGCTTGACAGGAACGAACACCGGGGAGCTGTTTTTT
CASSLTGTNTGELFF
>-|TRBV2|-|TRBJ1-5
TGTGCCAGCAGTGAAGGGAGCGGGCAGCCCCAGCATTTT
CASSEGSGQPQHF
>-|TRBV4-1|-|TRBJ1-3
TGCGCCAGCAGCCACCCAAGGGAGATGCCCCAGCTTTTCTCTGGAAACACCATATATTTT
CASSHPREMPQLFSGNTIYF
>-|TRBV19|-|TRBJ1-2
TGTGCCAGTAGTATGGCCCAGCGCCCGTCTTCTGGCTACACCTTC
CASSMAQRPSSGYTF
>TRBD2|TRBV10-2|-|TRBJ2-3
TGCGCCAGCAGTACTGACTCGGGGGGGAATACGCAGTATTTT
CASSTDSGGNTQYF
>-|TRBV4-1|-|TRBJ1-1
TGCGCCAGCAGCCAAAACAGTGATGAAGCTTTCTTT
CASSQNSDEAFF
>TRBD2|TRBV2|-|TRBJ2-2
TGTGCCAGCAGCCGGGAGGCTAGGCCCGCCGGGGAGCTGTTTTTT
CASSREARPAGELFF
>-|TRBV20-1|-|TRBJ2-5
TGCAGTACCCCCAGGGGTGAGACCCAGTACTTC
CSTPRGETQYF
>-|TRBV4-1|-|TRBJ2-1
TGCGCCAGCAGCCAGACCTACACTAGAGATGAGCAGTTCTTC
CASSQTYTRDEQFF
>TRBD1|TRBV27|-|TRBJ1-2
TGTGCCAGCAGTTTATCGGGCAGGGGGCACTATGGCTACACCTTC
CASSLSGRGHYGYTF
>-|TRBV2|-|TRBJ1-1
TGTGCCAGCAGTGAAGCGCGGCAGACCGAAGCTTTCTTT
CASSEARQTEAFF
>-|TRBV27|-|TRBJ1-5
TGTGCCAGCAGTTTGGCACGAAATAGCAATCAGCCCCAGCATTTT
CASSLARNSNQPQHF
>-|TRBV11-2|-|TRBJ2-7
TGTGCCAGCAGCTTAGCTCCGGGAACGCAGTACTTC
CASSLAPGTQYF
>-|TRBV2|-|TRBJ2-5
TGTGCCAGCGCGCGAGGGTTCCCCCAAGAGACCCAGTACTTC
CASARGFPQETQYF
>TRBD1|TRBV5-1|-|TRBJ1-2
TGCGCCAGCAGACCGGGACAGGGGGTAATTCACAGTGGCTACACCTTC
CASRPGQGVIHSGYTF
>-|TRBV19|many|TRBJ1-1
TGTGCCAGTAGGGCGGCCCAGAACACTGAAGCTTTCTTT
CASRAAQNTEAFF
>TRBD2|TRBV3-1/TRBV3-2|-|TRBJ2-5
TGTGCCAGCAGCCAAGGGGGTGGACTAGCGGGGGAGACCCAGTACTTC
CASSQGGGLAGETQYF
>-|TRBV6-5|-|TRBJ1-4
TGTGCCAGCAGCCTCAGACGGACTTCTAATGAAAAACTGTTTTTT
CASSLRRTSNEKLFF
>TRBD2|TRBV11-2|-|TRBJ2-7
TGTGCCAGCAGTACGATTATGCGGGGGACCTCCTACGAGCAGTACTTC
CASSTIMRGTSYEQYF
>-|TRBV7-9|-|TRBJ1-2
TGTGCCAGCAGCGAAAATACAGGGTATGGCTACACCTTC
CASSENTGYGYTF
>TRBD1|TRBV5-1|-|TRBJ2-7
TGCGCCAGCAGGAGTTATTTTATACAGGGGTCCTCCTACGAGCAGTACTTC
CASRSYFIQGSSYEQYF
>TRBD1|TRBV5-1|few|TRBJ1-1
TGCGCCAGCAGCTTGGCCGGGACAGGGGTGAACACTGAAGCTTTCTTT
CASSLAGTGVNTEAFF
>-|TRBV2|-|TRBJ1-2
TGTGCCAGCAGCCGGGACACCAGATACTATGGCTACACCTTC
CASSRDTRYYGYTF
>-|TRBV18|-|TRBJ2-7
TGTGCCAGCTCACCTACGGGACTTTCCTACGAGCAGTACTTC
CASSPTGLSYEQYF
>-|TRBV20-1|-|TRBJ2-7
TGCAGTGCTAGTAAACAGTCCTACGAGCAGTACTTC
CSASKQSYEQYF
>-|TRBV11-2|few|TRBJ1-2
TGTGCCAGCAGCATCGAGGCGGGGGGTGGCGGCTACACCTTC
CASSIEAGGGGYTF
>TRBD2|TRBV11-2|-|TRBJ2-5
TGTGCCAGCAGCTTCTCCCCCGGGGGTGGCGGGGGGGCCGAAGAGACCCAGTACTTC
CASSFSPGGGGGAEETQYF
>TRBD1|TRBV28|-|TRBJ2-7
TGTGCCAGCAGTCGACCGGGACAGCGAAGAAGGTCCTACGAGCAGTACTTC
CASSRPGQRRRSYEQYF
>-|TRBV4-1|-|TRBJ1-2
TGCGCCAGCAGCCAAGATCTGGCAGGCTGGGGCTACACCTTC
CASSQDLAGWGYTF